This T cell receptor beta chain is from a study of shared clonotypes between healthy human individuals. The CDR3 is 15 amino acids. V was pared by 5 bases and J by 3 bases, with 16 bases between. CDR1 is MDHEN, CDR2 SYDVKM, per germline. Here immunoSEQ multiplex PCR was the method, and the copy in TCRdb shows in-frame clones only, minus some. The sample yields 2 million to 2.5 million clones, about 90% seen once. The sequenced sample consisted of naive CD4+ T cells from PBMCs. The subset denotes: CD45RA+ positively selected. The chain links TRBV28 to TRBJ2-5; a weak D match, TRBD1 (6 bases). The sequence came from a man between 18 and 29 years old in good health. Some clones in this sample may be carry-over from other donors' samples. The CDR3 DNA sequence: TGTGCCAGCAGTCCGGTCGGGACAAGGGAAGAGACCCAGTACTTC. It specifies CASSPVGTREETQYF.